The present T cell receptor beta chain was sequenced within a study of T cells in Graves' hyperthyroidism and ophthalmopathy. The V and J ends lost 3 bases and 6 bases, in that order; junction bases with no gene match: 8. Germline V gene lookup returns CDR1 DFQATT and CDR2 SNEGSKA (reference sequence). The CDR3 is 14 residues long. Regions amplified from RNA transcripts were the TCR beta CDR3 regions. A first-round RT-PCR of the TCR CDR3 used the HTBI primer set. TCRdb fed the multiplex PCR reads into MiXCR, producing one record per CDR3 protein. Of hundreds of thousands of distinct CDR3 sequences detected, 38% appear once; the ten largest clones hold approximately 8.7%.

Specimen: blood. The receptor comes from a man between 18 and 29 years old with Graves' hyperthyroidism. This chain joins TRBV20-1 and TRBJ2-7, with 10 bases identical to TRBD1. The CDR3 protein is CSARGDRGRGEQYF. DNA of the CDR3: TGCAGTGCTAGGGGGGACAGGGGTCGAGGCGAGCAGTACTTC.